These 20 T cell receptor beta chains were all obtained from the same sample, sequenced in a study of blood T cell repertoires in COVID-19. Libraries were prepared by immunoSEQ multiplex PCR; TCRdb keeps only in-frame clonotypes and omits some of them. The sample carries a few hundred thousand clones, more than 80% recorded once. The specimen sequenced was PBMCs or T cells enriched from blood (not recorded which). The receptors originated from a man aged 18 to 29 who had recovered from COVID-19.

The V and J genes are TRBV5-6 and TRBJ2-7; 11 positions agree with TRBD2. The ends lost 2 bases at V and 0 bases at J; junction bases unmatched: 4. From germline, CDR1 is SGHDT and CDR2 YYEEEE. The CDR3 totals 16 residues. CDR3 bases: TGTGCCAGCAGCTTAAGGGGACTAGCGGTCTCCTACGAGCAGTACTTC. It yields the protein CASSLRGLAVSYEQYF.

The gene calls are TRBV7-5 and TRBJ1-2; the D segment call TRBD1 is taken from the table without a DNA check. TRBV7-5 is designated a pseudogene. This CDR3 spans 18 amino acids. CDR3 nucleotide sequence: TGTGTCAGAAAACTAATAATCGTTCCGGGACAGGGGGATAATGGCTACACCTTC. It translates to CVRKLIIVPGQGDNGYTF.

This clone was counted between two and nine times. CDR3 DNA: TGTGCCAGCAGTGAAGGCCCTAGCGGGAGAATATACGAGCAGTACTTC. Translating gives CASSEGPSGRIYEQYF. The gene calls are TRBV6-1 and TRBJ2-7; 10 nucleotides align to TRBD2. CDR1 and CDR2 from the germline V gene are MNHNS and SASEGT. After removal of 1 base from V and 4 bases from J, the junction contained 7 bases not matched to a gene. The CDR3 has 16 amino acids.

The V and J genes are TRBV28 and TRBJ2-7; 7 nucleotides line up with TRBD1. Losses at the gene ends were 4 bases for V and 6 bases for J; bases not matched to a gene: 9. CDR1 MDHEN and CDR2 SYDVKM come from the germline V gene. The CDR3 spans 14 residues. CDR3 in DNA: TGTGCCAGCAGTTGGACAGGTAGGGGAGTCGAGCAGTACTTC. Protein product: CASSWTGRGVEQYF.

The chain employs TRBV2 and TRBJ1-1; the match to TRBD1 covers 11 bases. The CDR3 spans 15 residues. Germline CDR1 and CDR2: SNHLY and FYNNEI. Germline trimming cut 6 bases from V and 10 bases from J; bases unmatched to any gene: 13. The CDR3 DNA follows: TGTGCCAGCAGGGGGGATCGGACAGGGGGCCTGGGAGCTTTCTTT. Its translation is CASRGDRTGGLGAFF. The full variable domain, in which reference TRBV2 and TRBJ1-1 provide the parts outside the CDR3, is EPEVTQTPSHQVTQMGQEVILRCVPISNHLYFYWYRQILGQKVEFLVSFYNNEISEKSEIFDDQFSVERPDGSNFTLKIRSTKLEDSAMYFCASRGDRTGGLGAFFGQGTRLTVV.

The chain is built from TRBV3-1 (or the pseudogene TRBV3-2) and TRBJ1-2, with 12 bases that match TRBD1. Trimming at V came to 3 bases and at J to 8 bases, leaving 7 bases not matched to a gene. CDR3 size: 15 residues. Germline CDR1 is LGHDT and CDR2 is YNNKEL (reference sequence). Written as DNA, the CDR3 is TGTGCCAGCAGCCACGGGACAGGGGGCATAAGGGGCTACACCTTC. Translated, it gives CASSHGTGGIRGYTF.

The chain links TRBV5-6 to TRBJ2-2; TRBD1 agrees at 9 bases. The V gene end was trimmed by 3 bases and the J gene end by 5 bases; junction bases not matched to a gene: 8. This CDR3 is built from 16 residues. Per germline, CDR1 SGHDT and CDR2 YYEEEE. CDR3 nucleotides: TGTGCCAGCAGCTACAGGGGGCGCAAAGTTACCGGGGAGCTGTTTTTT. Encoded protein: CASSYRGRKVTGELFF.

J is TRBJ2-5 and V is TRBV5-1, with TRBD1 as a possible D gene (6 bases). CDR1 is SGHRS and CDR2 is YFSETQ in the germline V gene. The V end was cut by 4 bases, the J end by 2 bases, with 12 bases between. The CDR3 consists of 14 residues. The CDR3 protein is CASSKGQRQETQYF. CDR3 DNA sequence: TGCGCCAGCAGCAAAGGACAGAGACAAGAGACCCAGTACTTC.

V usage is TRBV3-1 (or the pseudogene TRBV3-2) and J usage is TRBJ2-1; possibly TRBD2 for D (5 bases). V shed 3 bases and J shed 4 bases, with 10 bases lying between them. This CDR3 is 14 amino acids long. Germline V gives CDR1 LGHDT, CDR2 YNNKEL (reference sequence). The DNA for the CDR3 is TGTGCCAGCAGCCACGGGGTGCGGTACAATGAGCAGTTCTTC. It codes for CASSHGVRYNEQFF.

Regarding this clone: Other nucleotide sequences from this sample produce the same CDR3. This rearrangement joins TRBV9 to TRBJ2-1, with 9 nucleotides matching TRBD1. V lost 0 bases and J lost 7; bases outside the gene matches: 5. The CDR3 has 15 amino acids. CDR1 is SGDLS, CDR2 YYNGEE, per germline. The CDR3 region is CASSVAGQGKNEQFF. CDR3 DNA sequence: TGTGCCAGCAGCGTAGCAGGACAGGGGAAGAATGAGCAGTTCTTC. The entire variable domain, with the rest obtained from reference TRBV9 and TRBJ2-1, is as follows: DSGVTQTPKHLITATGQRVTLRCSPRSGDLSVYWYQQSLDQGLQFLIQYYNGEERAKGNILERFSAQQFPDLHSELNLSSLELGDSALYFCASSVAGQGKNEQFFGPGTRLTVL.

On this clone itself: The same CDR3 is also encoded by other DNA sequences in this sample. The CDR3 nucleotides are TGTGCCATCAGTGATCGGGGGACCGGAAACACCATATATTTT. As protein: CAISDRGTGNTIYF. The chain combines TRBV10-3 with TRBJ1-3; a weak D match, TRBD1 (5 bases). There are 14 residues in the CDR3. Deletions cut 3 bases from V and 4 bases from J, with 10 bases between. Per the germline V gene, CDR1 is ENHRY and CDR2 is SYGVKD.

The chain has TRBV20-1 and TRBJ2-7, with 11 bases matching TRBD1. After removal of 3 bases from V and 7 bases from J, the junction contained 5 bases not matched to a gene. The CDR3 extends over 13 amino acids. Germline-derived CDR1 and CDR2 are DFQATT and SNEGSKA (reference sequence). CDR3 amino acids: CSASTGTGGEQYF. The CDR3 DNA follows: TGCAGTGCTAGTACGGGGACAGGGGGTGAGCAGTACTTC.

J is TRBJ1-2 and V is TRBV18; D is unresolved. The V end was cut by 5 bases, the J end by 0 bases, with 7 bases between. The CDR3 totals 13 residues. The V gene's germline CDR1 is KGHSH and CDR2 LQKENI. The CDR3 DNA follows: TGTGCCAGCTCAGCAGAAGCTAACTATGGCTACACCTTC. Its protein product is CASSAEANYGYTF.

The chain uses TRBV14 and TRBJ2-5; 8 positions match TRBD1. The CDR3 sequence is 17 residues long. Germline V CDR1 and CDR2: SGHDN, FVKESK. J lost 3 bases, V lost 1 base, and 10 bases had no gene match. The CDR3 here is CASSQVVVGTGEETQYF. The CDR3, as DNA: TGTGCCAGCAGCCAAGTCGTCGTAGGGACAGGAGAAGAGACCCAGTACTTC.

The chain combines TRBV5-6 with TRBJ1-1; 8 bases are a match to TRBD1. Germline-derived CDR1 and CDR2 are SGHDT and YYEEEE. This CDR3 region has 16 residues. Trimming removed 0 bases from V and 0 bases from J; junction bases left unmatched: 4. The CDR3 sequence is CASSLEGQGVNTEAFF. The CDR3 region has the DNA TGTGCCAGCAGCTTGGAAGGACAGGGAGTGAACACTGAAGCTTTCTTT.

V and J are TRBV27 and TRBJ2-1; TRBD1 might be the D (6 bases). Germline loops: CDR1 MNHEY, CDR2 SMNVEV (reference sequence). The V end was cut by 3 bases, the J end by 5 bases, with 11 bases between. The CDR3 runs to 14 residues. The CDR3 sequence: CASSFSRGNNEQFF. DNA of the CDR3: TGTGCCAGCAGTTTTTCCAGGGGCAACAATGAGCAGTTCTTC.

The chain is built from TRBV5-6 and TRBJ1-1; no reliable D call. V lost 3 bases to trimming and J lost 4 bases, with 13 bases between them. The CDR3 runs 14 residues. Germline V gene data show CDR1 as SGHDT and CDR2 as YYEEEE. CDR3: CASSWVGRITEAFF. The DNA for the CDR3 is TGTGCCAGCAGCTGGGTAGGGAGGATCACTGAAGCTTTCTTT.

The rearrangement links TRBV19 to TRBJ1-4, with a tentative D call TRBD1 (6 bases). Germline V gene data show CDR1 as LNHDA and CDR2 as SQIVND (reference sequence). The CDR3 contains 16 residues. Trimming took 6 bases from V and 0 from J, leaving 14 bases between them. The CDR3 bases are TGTGCCAGTAGCCAAACAGGGAGAGCAACTAATGAAAAACTGTTTTTT. This encodes CASSQTGRATNEKLFF. Combining the CDR3 with reference TRBV19 and TRBJ1-4 gives the whole variable domain DGGITQSPKYLFRKEGQNVTLSCEQNLNHDAMYWYRQDPGQGLRLIYYSQIVNDFQKGDIAEGYSVSREKKESFPLTVTSAQKNPTAFYLCASSQTGRATNEKLFFGSGTQLSVL.

The chain is built from TRBV2 and TRBJ2-7; tentatively, D is TRBD2 (6 bases). Trimming removed 5 bases at V and 0 bases at J, with 11 bases between. Germline CDR1 SNHLY, CDR2 FYNNEI. The CDR3 has 14 amino acids. CDR3 sequence (DNA): TGTGCCAGCAGTCGAGACGGGAGCTCCTACGAGCAGTACTTC. Translating it yields CASSRDGSSYEQYF.

This rearrangement joins TRBV5-1 to TRBJ1-1; 7 positions agree with TRBD1. There are 17 residues in the CDR3. CDR1 is SGHRS and CDR2 is YFSETQ in the germline V gene. V lost 3 bases and J lost 0; bases outside the gene matches: 11. CDR3: CASSSISGTDMNTEAFF. The CDR3 DNA is TGCGCCAGCAGCTCAATCTCCGGGACAGATATGAACACTGAAGCTTTCTTT.